The entry below gives a single T cell receptor beta chain sequence along with its context. Its target is unknown. V lost 4 bases to trimming and J lost 0 bases, with 9 bases between them. From germline, CDR1 is SQVTM and CDR2 ANQGSEA. CDR3 length: 13 amino acids. The source of the sample is a study of cytomegalovirus exposure and HLA in healthy donors. Study-level information: The use of the same platform for the roughly 130 validation repertoires and the roughly 680 first-cohort repertoires was reported by a later analysis.

Study-level findings and limits: That first-cohort TCR clusters tended to co-occur in the 120 or so validation repertoires was found in a later analysis.

The protocol was immunoSEQ multiplex PCR, while the TCRdb copy is restricted to in-frame clones and leaves out a portion. Found here are hundreds of thousands of clones, 88% of them singletons; the top ten hold 0.92%. This TCR was recovered from a woman younger than 30 in good health and CMV-seronegative. Sequences were obtained from PBMCs. The chain has TRBV29-1 and TRBJ1-2, with D uncertain. CDR3 loop: CSVVRGTNYGYTF. CDR3 sequence (DNA): TGCAGCGTTGTCAGAGGGACTAACTATGGCTACACCTTC.